Given below is one TCR beta chain in context. No antigen is known for it. No qualities accompany the bases; no much larger clone lies one base away. The time point label for this specimen denotes: cells obtained before transplantation from donor or recipient. CD3+CD4+ and CD3+CD8+ populations were FACS-sorted from unstimulated pre-transplant donor and recipient cells taken from spleen or lymph nodes. Libraries came from the immunoSEQ multiplex PCR assay. For most patients, genomic DNA was isolated with the Qiagen DNeasy Blood and Tissue Kit and shipped frozen to Adaptive Biotechnologies for TCR sequencing. Adaptive Biotechnologies carried out high-throughput TCR-beta CDR3 sequencing of genomic DNA for most patients. On the authors' methods: TCR sequencing data for 15 to 20 patients were retrieved from Adaptive's ImmunoSEQ software; a few other patients were processed with MiXCR and VDJtools. To correct CD4 versus CD8 sorting errors, sequences present in both subsets at a frequency ratio below 5:1 were removed. Because the origin of CDR3 nucleotide sequences shared between donor and recipient could not be assigned, those sequences were removed. To count as alloreactive, a clone needed at least 2-fold expansion over unstimulated cells and a minimum CFSE-low frequency of 0.002% (template counts) or 0.001% (read counts). Clones were considered mappable if detected in sequenced pre-transplant spleen, lymph node, or MLR CFSE-low populations of the donor or recipient. Cumulative frequency of alloreactive clones was calculated as a percentage of all sequences weighted by copy number. This immuneACCESS table, as held by TCRdb, lists in-frame sequences with V and J called but not all clones. Of the missing ones, under half trace to an unresolved V gene in checked studies; the others have no known cause. V and J calls and clone size come straight from that table; D and trimming were deduced from the DNA. For this sample the table gives about 51,000 clones, of which roughly 95% were detected only once. Around 0.25% of the sample goes to the ten largest clones.

This specimen comes from a study of graft-versus-host responses after intestinal transplantation (dated by TCRdb to about 2021). For context, the study as a whole: The transplants that recipients received were multivisceral, liver-intestinal, or isolated intestinal. Every recipient was given anti-thymocyte globulin induction, followed by roughly 3 years of maintenance tacrolimus and steroids. Bulk TCR-beta CDR3 sequencing was used to track graft-versus-host and host-versus-graft alloreactive T cell clones in the graft, circulation and bone marrow after intestinal transplantation. To identify alloreactive clones, pre-transplant mixed lymphocyte reaction products were sequenced and compared with unstimulated pre-transplant donor and recipient T cells. Of the roughly 23 intestinal transplant recipients enrolled in the cohort, one of whom was a retransplant, a few patients without pretransplant specimens were excluded. A peak of at least 4% donor T cells among recipient peripheral blood mononuclear cells was the definition used for donor T cell macrochimerism. Rather than being sequenced by the commercial service, samples from three later patients were sequenced in-house on an Illumina MiSeq and processed with MiXCR.

Study-wide conclusions, independent of this receptor: In patients with donor T cell macrochimerism, the allografts had high GvH to HvG T cell clonal ratios. Early after transplant, declines in HvG clones were associated with peak levels of circulating GvH clones. The relatively low number and heterogeneity of intestinal transplant patients limited the conclusions. GvH clones were detected in recipient bone marrow, and some appeared earlier in ileal mucosa or blood, consistent with an intestinal mucosal origin.

CDR1 SGHVS and CDR2 FNYEAQ are derived from the germline V gene. V loses 1 base at its end and J loses 1 base; junction bases beyond the gene matches: 2. Inclusive of the bounding cysteine and phenylalanine, the CDR3 is 15 residues long. Just the 45-base CDR3 DNA is kept, in frame starting at base 1. This receptor chain uses TRBV7-6 and TRBJ2-7; the junction holds 9 bases that match TRBD2. This clonotype was sampled from a human donor who was the organ donor for an intestinal transplant. The sample consisted of unstimulated CD8+ T cells sorted from spleen or lymph node cells, taken before transplant. The CDR3 loop reads CASSLEAGGSYEQYF. Read as DNA, the sequence is TGTGCCAGCAGCTTAGAAGCGGGGGGTTCCTACGAGCAGTACTTC.